The 16 T cell receptor beta chains given below trace back to one sample, sequenced in a study of regulatory T cells in long-lasting Graves disease. Building the TCR beta libraries relied on iRepertoire HTBI primers, and CDR3 regions underwent Arm-PCR. TCRdb ran MiXCR on the multiplex PCR reads and lists one entry per CDR3 protein. This table has around 460,000 distinct CDR3 sequences, approximately 14% appearing once. Time point defined: newly diagnosed GD, antithyroid drugs for less than 3 months. PBMCs provided the RNA from which the TCR library was made. A further study also used this sample, focusing on T cells in Graves' hyperthyroidism and ophthalmopathy.

Source: peripheral blood mononuclear cells (PBMCs), taken at new diagnosis, from a patient treated with antithyroid drugs. The receptor source for this set is a woman aged 50 to 60 with Graves disease.

This clonotype was seen many times. The J gene is TRBJ1-1, the V gene TRBV12-3 or TRBV12-4, with 8 bases that match TRBD1. Trimming removed 5 bases from V and 10 bases from J; junction bases left unmatched: 6. This CDR3 region has 12 residues. CDR3 sequence (DNA): TGTGCCAGCAGTCGTCGGACAGGGTTAGCTTTCTTT. Its protein product is CASSRRTGLAFF.

The sample holds a few counts of this clonotype. The chain is built from TRBV6-1 and TRBJ1-1, with 9 bases aligning to TRBD1. The CDR3 contains 14 residues. Germline V CDR1 and CDR2: MNHNS, SASEGT. Trimming removed 6 bases from V and 5 bases from J; junction bases left unmatched: 7. The CDR3 here is CASSAQGAQTEAFF. In nucleotides, the CDR3 is TGTGCCAGCAGCGCACAGGGGGCGCAGACTGAAGCTTTCTTT.

This clonotype has a handful of counts. This chain connects TRBV2 to TRBJ2-7; 9 positions match TRBD1. V shed 6 bases, J shed 5 bases, and the junction held 8 bases outside the gene matches. Germline CDR1 and CDR2: SNHLY and FYNNEI. This CDR3 is built from 14 residues. Written as DNA, the CDR3 is TGTGCCAGCAGGAAGGATACAGGGGGCGACGAGCAGTACTTC. It yields the protein CASRKDTGGDEQYF.

This clonotype occurred many times. This chain links TRBV2 with TRBJ2-7; TRBD2 agrees at 13 bases. V shed 7 bases and J 5 bases; nucleotides not matched to a gene: 8. Germline values: CDR1 SNHLY, CDR2 FYNNEI. The length of the CDR3 is 15 residues. The CDR3 here is CASKRLAGGFDEQYF. In DNA form, the CDR3 reads TGTGCCAGCAAGCGACTAGCGGGAGGTTTTGACGAGCAGTACTTC. The variable domain in full, completed from reference TRBV2 and TRBJ2-7, reads EPEVTQTPSHQVTQMGQEVILRCVPISNHLYFYWYRQILGQKVEFLVSFYNNEISEKSEIFDDQFSVERPDGSNFTLKIRSTKLEDSAMYFCASKRLAGGFDEQYFGPGTRLTVT.

Notes on this clonotype: A read error may explain this, as a much larger clone is one base away. CDR3 residues: CAWGSTGGGRTDTQYF. In DNA, the CDR3 is TGTGCCTGGGGTTCTACAGGGGGCGGGAGAACAGATACGCAGTATTTT. The chain recombines TRBV30 with TRBJ2-3, with TRBD1 matching 9 bases. From germline, CDR1 is GTSNPN and CDR2 SVGIG (reference sequence). The CDR3 consists of 16 residues. The trim removed 5 bases at V and 3 bases at J, leaving 12 bases unmatched.

This clonotype was counted at least ten times. The gene calls are TRBV12-3 or TRBV12-4 and TRBJ1-2, with no clear D. The V end lost 6 bases, the J end lost 5 bases, and 10 bases lay between the germline ends. CDR3 length equals 12 residues. CDR3 region: CASSPQTYGYTF. The CDR3 bases are TGTGCCAGCAGCCCCCAAACGTATGGCTACACCTTC.

The chain links TRBV29-1 to TRBJ2-7, with 7 bases matching TRBD1. Germline V CDR1 and CDR2: SQVTM, ANQGSEA. Unmatched junction bases numbered 3, after V lost 6 bases and J lost 4 bases. There are 11 residues in the CDR3. CDR3 nucleotides: TGCAGCGTCAGGACAGGTTACGAGCAGTACTTC. Protein sequence: CSVRTGYEQYF.

This clonotype has at least ten counts. CDR3 DNA sequence: TGTGCCAGCAGTTCAGACCGGGACAGGGTTAACTACGAGCAGTACTTC. This codes for CASSSDRDRVNYEQYF. J is TRBJ2-7 and V is TRBV6-5; TRBD1 matches 9 bases. This CDR3 spans 16 amino acids. Germline V gene data show CDR1 as MNHEY and CDR2 as SVGAGI. After removal of 4 bases from V and 3 bases from J, the junction contained 10 bases not matched to a gene.

Only a few counts were recorded for this clonotype. This chain joins TRBV3-1 and TRBJ2-3; 15 bases fit TRBD2. CDR3 size: 17 residues. Looked up from germline, CDR1 is LGHDT and CDR2 is YNNKEL (reference sequence). Trimming removed 1 base from V and 6 bases from J; junction bases left unmatched: 5. In nucleotides, the CDR3 is TGTGCCAGCAGCCAAGCCGGACTAGCGGGAGGGCTGGATACGCAGTATTTT. Translated: CASSQAGLAGGLDTQYF.

This clonotype was seen just once. V gene TRBV6-5 combines with J gene TRBJ1-1, with D hard to call. The germline CDR1 and CDR2 sequences are MNHEY and SVGAGI. The CDR3 is 15 residues long. V lost 0 bases to trimming and J lost 3 bases, with 11 bases between them. The chain's CDR3 is CASSYSGGLDTEAFF. CDR3 DNA sequence: TGTGCCAGCAGTTACTCTGGAGGGCTGGACACTGAAGCTTTCTTT.

This clonotype was recorded a few times. The chain joins TRBV4-1 to TRBJ2-6; D perhaps matches TRBD1 (5 bases). There are 18 residues in the CDR3. The V end was cut by 3 bases, the J end by 1 base, with 16 bases between. CDR1 is MGHRA and CDR2 is YSYEKL in the germline V gene. CDR3 amino acids: CASSHSTGTSSGANVLTF. The CDR3 region has the DNA TGCGCCAGCAGCCACAGTACAGGTACCTCTTCTGGGGCCAACGTCCTGACTTTC.

This clonotype has a count of ten or more. The CDR3 nucleotides are TGTGCCAGCAGTCAGTCTCGCTACGAGCAGTACTTC. Translated: CASSQSRYEQYF. This chain links TRBV28 with TRBJ2-7; no clear D gene. V was cut by 5 bases and J by 3 bases, with 8 bases left in between. The CDR3 is made up of 12 amino acids. The germline V gene has CDR1 MDHEN and CDR2 SYDVKM.

V usage is TRBV12-5 and J usage is TRBJ2-2; no clear D. CDR3 length: 12 residues. V was cut by 2 bases and J by 4 bases, with 2 bases left in between. In germline, CDR1 is LGHNT, CDR2 FRNRAP. The CDR3: CASGLRTGELFF. The DNA of the CDR3 is TGTGCTAGTGGTTTGCGCACCGGGGAGCTGTTTTTT. Filled out from reference TRBV12-5 and TRBJ2-2, the complete variable domain reads DARVTQTPRHKVTEMGQEVTMRCQPILGHNTVFWYRQTMMQGLELLAYFRNRAPLDDSGMPKDRFSAEMPDATLATLKIQPSEPRDSAVYFCASGLRTGELFFGEGSRLTVL.

This clonotype was counted between two and nine times. CDR3 DNA sequence: TGTGCCAGCAGCTTCGGGACAGGGGTGAATGAGCAGTTCTTC. Residues: CASSFGTGVNEQFF. The chain combines TRBV5-6 with TRBJ2-1, with 10 bases identical to TRBD1. The CDR3 has 14 residues. V lost 2 bases and J lost 7; bases outside the gene matches: 3. The germline gives CDR1 SGHDT, CDR2 YYEEEE.

This clonotype was counted many times. This chain joins TRBV19 and TRBJ2-7; TRBD1 matches 7 bases. V shed 4 bases, J shed 3 bases, and the junction held 9 bases outside the gene matches. This CDR3 is 15 amino acids long. Germline V CDR1 and CDR2: LNHDA, SQIVND (reference sequence). The CDR3, as DNA: TGTGCCAGTAGTAAACCGAGGACAGGAGTCTACGAGCAGTACTTC. Protein sequence: CASSKPRTGVYEQYF.

In its sample, this clonotype was seen many times. The J gene is TRBJ1-1, the V gene TRBV5-1; no firm D call. Germline V gene lookup returns CDR1 SGHRS and CDR2 YFSETQ. CDR3 length equals 13 residues. Trimming pared 7 bases from V and 2 bases from J, leaving 12 bases between. The CDR3 loop reads CASRTEPNTEAFF. The CDR3 DNA reads as TGCGCCAGCCGCACTGAACCAAACACTGAAGCTTTCTTT.